These 27 T cell receptor beta chains came from one sample sequenced in a study of PD-1 blockade in classical Hodgkin lymphoma. Each and every patient relapsed after autologous stem cell transplantation, and patients got differing brentuximab vedotin exposure. Produced via immunoSEQ multiplex PCR; TCRdb's table is partial and in-frame only. The repertoire has some 96,000 clones, roughly 88% of them found once; the top ten carry 9.5% to 15%. Specimen: peripheral blood mononuclear cells (PBMCs), collected at baseline. Every receptor here comes from a human donor with classical Hodgkin lymphoma.

The CDR3 loop reads CARSSGQFGEQYF. The CDR3 DNA is TGTGCCAGAAGCAGCGGACAGTTCGGAGAGCAGTACTTC. The J gene is TRBJ2-7, the V gene TRBV5-3; maybe TRBD1 (6 bases). TRBV5-3 is sorted into the ORF group, with uncertain function. CDR3 length equals 13 residues. Trimming took off 4 bases at V and 7 bases at J, with 15 bases between the two ends.

The table lists this clone with a count of one. J is TRBJ1-1 and V is TRBV19, with a tentative D call TRBD1 (5 bases). Germline lookup yields CDR1 LNHDA and CDR2 SQIVND (reference sequence). V lost 5 bases and J lost 1, with 14 bases in between. CDR3 length: 15 amino acids. The DNA for the CDR3 is TGTGCCAGTAGTGACCGGGGACGGGGGAACACTGAAGCTTTCTTT. Its translation: CASSDRGRGNTEAFF.

The chain couples TRBV28 to TRBJ2-5, with D perhaps given as TRBD1 or TRBD2 (5 bases each). Germline lookup yields CDR1 MDHEN and CDR2 SYDVKM. The V and J ends lost 6 bases and 0 bases respectively, with 5 bases between them. The CDR3 covers 12 residues. The CDR3 is CASRGDQETQYF. CDR3 DNA: TGTGCCAGCAGGGGGGACCAAGAGACCCAGTACTTC.

The chain links TRBV11-2 to TRBJ2-5; the D call may be TRBD1 or TRBD2 (5 bases each). The CDR3 is 13 amino acids. The germline gives CDR1 SGHAT, CDR2 FQNNGV. V was pared by 5 bases and J by 4 bases, with 11 bases between. CDR3: CASSLGAGETQYF. CDR3 DNA sequence: TGTGCCAGCAGCCTTGGGGCGGGAGAGACCCAGTACTTC.

This clone was observed a few times. The chain combines TRBV7-6 with TRBJ2-7; TRBD2 aligns across 12 bases. This CDR3 has 17 residues. J was trimmed by 0 bases and V by 5 bases; bases with no gene match: 8. Germline V gene data show CDR1 as SGHVS and CDR2 as FNYEAQ. CDR3 bases: TGTGCCAGCAGCCCGGGACTAGCGGGTAGGAGCTCCTACGAGCAGTACTTC. Amino acids: CASSPGLAGRSSYEQYF. The full variable domain, with the rest looked up from reference TRBV7-6 and TRBJ2-7, is GAGVSQSPRYKVTKRGQDVALRCDPISGHVSLYWYRQALGQGPEFLTYFNYEAQQDKSGLPNDRFSAERPEGSISTLTIQRTEQRDSAMYRCASSPGLAGRSSYEQYFGPGTRLTVT.

This chain uses TRBV5-1 with TRBJ2-1; the D gene is possibly TRBD1 (7 bases). V was cut by 5 bases and J by 4 bases, with 16 bases left in between. CDR3 size: 15 residues. Germline lookup yields CDR1 SGHRS and CDR2 YFSETQ. This CDR3 reads CASSPTGEAYNEQFF. Here the CDR3 DNA reads TGCGCCAGCAGTCCTACAGGGGAGGCGTACAATGAGCAGTTCTTC.

This rearrangement joins TRBV28 to TRBJ2-7; D possibly corresponds to TRBD2 (5 bases). The CDR3 has 14 amino acids. CDR1 is MDHEN and CDR2 is SYDVKM in the germline V gene. V was cut by 6 bases and J by 2 bases, with 14 bases left in between. Here the CDR3 DNA reads TGTGCCAGCAGCTCACCCGGGGAGACCTACGAGCAGTACTTC. Encoded protein: CASSSPGETYEQYF. The full variable domain, its missing parts supplied by reference TRBV28 and TRBJ2-7, is DVKVTQSSRYLVKRTGEKVFLECVQDMDHENMFWYRQDPGLGLRLIYFSYDVKMKEKGDIPEGYSVSREKKERFSLILESASTNQTSMYLCASSSPGETYEQYFGPGTRLTVT.

This chain joins TRBV7-8 and TRBJ1-1; D might be TRBD1 (6 bases). The CDR3 loop spans 14 amino acids. Germline lookup yields CDR1 SGHVS and CDR2 FQNEAQ. V was trimmed by 7 bases and J by 1 base, leaving 13 bases between them. CDR3 nucleotides: TGTGCCAGCAAACCGGGACACCAGAACACTGAAGCTTTCTTT. Protein product: CASKPGHQNTEAFF. The full variable domain, with the rest looked up from reference TRBV7-8 and TRBJ1-1, is GAGVSQSPRYKVAKRGQDVALRCDPISGHVSLFWYQQALGQGPEFLTYFQNEAQLDKSGLPSDRFFAERPEGSVSTLKIQRTQQEDSAVYLCASKPGHQNTEAFFGQGTRLTVV.

The V gene is TRBV6-1, the J gene TRBJ1-5, with a weak D call TRBD1 (5 bases). This CDR3 contains 14 residues. Germline V gene lookup returns CDR1 MNHNS and CDR2 SASEGT. The V and J ends lost 0 bases and 7 bases respectively, with 10 bases between them. CDR3 nucleotides: TGTGCCAGCAGTGAAGCAAGGGGAGGGCAGCCCCAGCATTTT. Residues: CASSEARGGQPQHF.

This chain joins TRBV2 and TRBJ1-2; D not certain. Germline assignment: CDR1 SNHLY and CDR2 FYNNEI. The V and J ends lost 2 bases and 8 bases respectively, with 12 bases between them. This CDR3 contains 13 residues. In DNA form, the CDR3 reads TGTGCCAGCAGTGAACGGGCGGAGATAGGCTACACCTTC. Protein: CASSERAEIGYTF.

J is TRBJ1-2 and V is TRBV18, with 10 bases aligning to TRBD1. The CDR3 spans 15 residues. The trim removed 4 bases at V and 8 bases at J, leaving 10 bases unmatched. The germline CDR1 and CDR2 sequences are KGHSH and LQKENI. The CDR3 here is CASSQAGTGVSGYTF. In DNA, the CDR3 is TGTGCCAGCTCACAAGCCGGGACAGGGGTAAGCGGCTACACCTTC.

J is TRBJ2-3 and V is TRBV4-1; 10 bases are a match to TRBD1. With 2 bases clipped from V and 6 bases from J, the junction kept 8 bases outside the gene matches. Germline CDR1 and CDR2: MGHRA and YSYEKL. CDR3 size: 16 residues. The CDR3 DNA follows: TGCGCCAGCAGCCAATGGGGACAGGGGATCGTGGATACGCAGTATTTT. Translation: CASSQWGQGIVDTQYF.

The rearrangement uses TRBV11-1 and TRBJ2-2; D is uncertain. The CDR3 consists of 14 residues. Trimming cost V 7 bases and J 1 base, with 10 bases left between them. Looked up from germline, CDR1 is SGHAT and CDR2 is FQDESV (reference sequence). The CDR3 reads CASTELQNTGELFF. The CDR3 DNA sequence: TGTGCCAGCACCGAGCTACAGAACACCGGGGAGCTGTTTTTT.

The chain uses TRBV6-1 and TRBJ2-7, with D uncertain. Germline assignment: CDR1 MNHNS and CDR2 SASEGT. This CDR3 comprises 12 residues. V was cut by 5 bases and J by 5 bases, with 10 bases left in between. Written as DNA, the CDR3 is TGTGCCAGCAGTTATTCATTCGACGAGCAGTACTTC. Amino acid sequence: CASSYSFDEQYF.

The chain has TRBV10-3 and TRBJ1-2; 7 nucleotides align to TRBD1. The CDR3 runs 13 residues. CDR1 and CDR2 (germline): ENHRY, SYGVKD. V dropped 4 bases and J dropped 8; count of bases not matched to a gene: 7. The CDR3 is CAISGSGGDGYTF. In DNA form, the CDR3 reads TGTGCCATCAGTGGGTCAGGGGGGGACGGCTACACCTTC.

The rearrangement uses TRBV9 and TRBJ2-3; D gene ambiguous. The CDR3 is 12 residues long. Germline V gene lookup returns CDR1 SGDLS and CDR2 YYNGEE. Trimming shortened V by 0 bases and J by 5 bases, and 4 bases separated the two germline ends. The chain's CDR3 is CASSVERDTQYF. CDR3 nucleotide sequence: TGTGCCAGCAGCGTAGAACGAGATACGCAGTATTTT.

Details on this clone: Other nucleotide sequences from this sample produce the same CDR3. CDR3 DNA sequence: TGTGCCAGCAGCTTGGGCGGGGGGAACTCCTACGAGCAGTACTTC. Translated, it gives CASSLGGGNSYEQYF. V is TRBV11-3 and J is TRBJ2-7; 8 bases agree with TRBD2. The CDR3 length is 15 residues. The V and J ends lost 3 bases and 0 bases, in that order; junction bases with no gene match: 4. Germline V gives CDR1 SGHNT, CDR2 YENEEA.

The gene calls are TRBV5-4 and TRBJ1-1; D is perhaps TRBD1 (6 bases). Trimming cost V 10 bases and J 1 base, with 17 bases left between them. Germline CDR1 reads SGHNT; CDR2 reads YYREEE (reference sequence). The CDR3 consists of 14 residues. The CDR3, as DNA: TGTGCCCTAGCCCGGGGGCTGGGGAACACTGAAGCTTTCTTT. Translating it yields CALARGLGNTEAFF. Based on the CDR3 plus reference TRBV5-4 and TRBJ1-1, the full variable domain is ETGVTQSPTHLIKTRGQQVTLRCSSQSGHNTVSWYQQALGQGPQFIFQYYREEENGRGNFPPRFSGLQFPNYSSELNVNALELDDSALYLCALARGLGNTEAFFGQGTRLTVV.

The chain is built from TRBV7-3 and TRBJ2-2; 12 positions match TRBD2. Germline V gene lookup returns CDR1 SGHTA and CDR2 FQGTGA. This CDR3 comprises 17 residues. V dropped 5 bases and J dropped 4; count of bases not matched to a gene: 8. CDR3 bases: TGTGCCAGCAGCCTAATGACTAGCGGGGGATTCACCGGGGAGCTGTTTTTT. This codes for CASSLMTSGGFTGELFF.

The sample holds one count of this clone. The chain has TRBV7-2 and TRBJ2-5, with 9 bases that match TRBD2. With 1 base clipped from V and 2 bases from J, the junction kept 5 bases outside the gene matches. Germline values: CDR1 SGHTA, CDR2 FQGNSA. CDR3 length: 16 residues. Here the CDR3 DNA reads TGTGCCAGCAGCTTAGATAGCGGGAGCGGACAAGAGACCCAGTACTTC. Its protein is CASSLDSGSGQETQYF.

This clone was seen at least ten times. The genes are TRBV11-2 and TRBJ2-1, with 8 bases that match TRBD2. CDR1 and CDR2 (germline): SGHAT, FQNNGV. Trimming cost V 4 bases and J 13 bases; bases outside gene matches: 6. The CDR3 extends over 12 amino acids. CDR3 sequence reads: CASSSGRGHQFF. CDR3 DNA sequence: TGTGCCAGCAGCTCCGGGAGGGGACACCAGTTCTTC.

As for this clone: A read error may account for a junction end that differs from germline. This chain links TRBV2 with TRBJ2-5; 9 bases fit TRBD1. The J call could be wrong; TRBJ2-7 is a better fit for the DNA end. The germline CDR1 and CDR2 sequences are SNHLY and FYNNEI. CDR3 length: 13 amino acids. The CDR3 spells CASTGGLTYEQYF. CDR3 DNA sequence: TGTGCGAGCACAGGGGGCTTGACCTACGAGCAGTACTTC.

V is TRBV5-4 and J is TRBJ2-5; possible D gene TRBD2, 6 bases. The V gene lost 0 bases and the J gene lost 0 bases, with 6 bases spanning the gap. The CDR3 extends over 14 amino acids. Germline V lookup: CDR1 SGHNT, CDR2 YYREEE (reference sequence). The chain's CDR3 is CASSLGRDQETQYF. The DNA for the CDR3 is TGTGCCAGCAGCTTGGGGAGGGACCAAGAGACCCAGTACTTC.

The rearrangement joins TRBV7-9 to TRBJ1-2, with D possibly being TRBD1 (5 bases). The CDR3 has 12 amino acids. The germline V gene encodes CDR1 SEHNR and CDR2 FQNEAQ (reference sequence). With 5 bases removed from V and 14 bases from J, the gap between germline ends came to 18 bases. The CDR3 sequence: CASSPRGPDLTF. As DNA, the CDR3 is TGTGCCAGCAGCCCACGGGGCCCCGACTTAACCTTC.

The chain recombines TRBV9 with TRBJ2-7, with TRBD2 matching over 10 bases. Trimming cost V 4 bases and J 0 bases; bases outside gene matches: 4. CDR1 and CDR2 (germline): SGDLS, YYNGEE. The CDR3 consists of 15 residues. The CDR3 coding sequence is TGTGCCAGCAGCCCCCGACTAGCGGGCTCCTACGAGCAGTACTTC. Translated, it gives CASSPRLAGSYEQYF.

The genes are TRBV7-6 and TRBJ2-5; tentative D call: TRBD1 (5 bases). The CDR3 consists of 15 residues. Germline V lookup: CDR1 SGHVS, CDR2 FNYEAQ. The ends were cut back, 2 bases at V and 5 bases at J, with 15 bases in the middle. The CDR3: CASSLYGRELETQYF. As DNA, the CDR3 is TGTGCCAGCAGCTTATACGGCAGGGAATTGGAGACCCAGTACTTC. Combining the CDR3 with reference TRBV7-6 and TRBJ2-5 gives the whole variable domain GAGVSQSPRYKVTKRGQDVALRCDPISGHVSLYWYRQALGQGPEFLTYFNYEAQQDKSGLPNDRFSAERPEGSISTLTIQRTEQRDSAMYRCASSLYGRELETQYFGPGTRLLVL.

This clone was observed once. The genes are TRBV7-9 and TRBJ1-4; TRBD1 matches 10 bases. From germline, CDR1 is SEHNR and CDR2 FQNEAQ (reference sequence). With V trimmed by 5 bases and J by 8 bases, 8 bases remained unmatched. This CDR3 comprises 15 residues. CDR3 sequence: CASSPRDRGLEKLFF. The CDR3 bases are TGTGCCAGCAGCCCCAGGGACAGGGGTCTAGAAAAACTGTTTTTT.